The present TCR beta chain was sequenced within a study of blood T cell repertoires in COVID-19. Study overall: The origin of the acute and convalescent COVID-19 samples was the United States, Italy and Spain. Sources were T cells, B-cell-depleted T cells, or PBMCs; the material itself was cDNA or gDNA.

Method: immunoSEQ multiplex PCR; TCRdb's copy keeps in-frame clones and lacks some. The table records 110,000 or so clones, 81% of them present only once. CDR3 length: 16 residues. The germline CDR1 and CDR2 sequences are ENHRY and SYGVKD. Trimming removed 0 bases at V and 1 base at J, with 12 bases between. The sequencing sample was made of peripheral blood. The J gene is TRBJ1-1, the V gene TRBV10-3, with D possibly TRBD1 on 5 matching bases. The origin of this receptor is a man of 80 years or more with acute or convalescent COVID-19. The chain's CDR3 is CAISESAGQKNTEAFF. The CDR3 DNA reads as TGTGCCATCAGTGAGTCGGCAGGGCAGAAGAACACTGAAGCTTTCTTT.